The next 19 T cell receptor beta chains were all read from a single sample in a study of lymphopenia after photon versus proton radiotherapy. Generated by immunoSEQ multiplex PCR, the TCRdb table keeps only in-frame clones and is missing some. This sample has tens of thousands of clones, with 85% found just once. Material: peripheral blood, obtained from a patient treated with photon-based radiotherapy. Receptors were obtained from a man aged 40-55 years with gastric cancer.

This clone has just a few counts. V gene TRBV15 combines with J gene TRBJ1-6, with D hard to call. This CDR3 has 13 residues. Germline values: CDR1 LNHNV, CDR2 YYDKDF (reference sequence). Trimming took off 5 bases at V and 7 bases at J, with 9 bases between the two ends. DNA of the CDR3: TGTGCCACCAGCCCCCGAGAGAATTCACCCCTCCACTTT. It is translated as CATSPRENSPLHF. Together with reference TRBV15 and TRBJ1-6, the CDR3 gives the full variable domain: DAMVIQNPRYQVTQFGKPVTLSCSQTLNHNVMYWYQQKSSQAPKLLFHYYDKDFNNEADTPDNFQSRRPNTSFCFLDIRSPGLGDTAMYLCATSPRENSPLHFGNGTRLTVT.

CDR3 protein: CASSLGGANIQFF. CDR3 sequence (DNA): TGTGCCAGCAGCTTAGGGGGGGCCAATATCCAGTTCTTC. The V gene is TRBV11-2, the J gene TRBJ2-1; D may match TRBD1 or TRBD2 (6 bases each). Germline lookup yields CDR1 SGHAT and CDR2 FQNNGV. V lost 1 base and J lost 13, with 14 bases in between. The CDR3 totals 13 residues. Full variable domain (outside the CDR3, taken from reference TRBV11-2 and TRBJ2-1): EAGVAQSPRYKIIEKRQSVAFWCNPISGHATLYWYQQILGQGPKLLIQFQNNGVVDDSQLPKDRFSAERLKGVDSTLKIQPAKLEDSAVYLCASSLGGANIQFFGPGTRLTVL.

The chain has TRBV15 and TRBJ2-4; possible D gene TRBD1, 5 bases. The ends were cut back, 0 bases at V and 10 bases at J, with 25 bases in the middle. The CDR3 is 18 amino acids. Germline lookup yields CDR1 LNHNV and CDR2 YYDKDF (reference sequence). The CDR3 DNA reads as TGTGCCACCAGCAGAGATACTCGGCAGGGTACCTTTATTAGTATTCAGTACTTC. Amino acids: CATSRDTRQGTFISIQYF.

V usage is TRBV10-3 and J usage is TRBJ2-5, with a weak D call TRBD2 (5 bases). CDR3 length equals 12 residues. Germline V gene lookup returns CDR1 ENHRY and CDR2 SYGVKD. V was trimmed by 2 bases and J by 5 bases, leaving 6 bases between them. CDR3 loop: CAISEPGETQYF. In nucleotides, the CDR3 is TGTGCCATCAGTGAGCCGGGGGAGACCCAGTACTTC.

This clone was seen more than once but under ten times. The chain combines TRBV29-1 with TRBJ1-2; D remains unclear. The CDR3 totals 14 residues. CDR1 is SQVTM, CDR2 ANQGSEA, per germline. Trimming shortened V by 3 bases and J by 7 bases, and 18 bases separated the two germline ends. The CDR3, as DNA: TGCAGCGTTGAGGCTGGTTCCGGGCCGGGTGGCTACACCTTC. It specifies CSVEAGSGPGGYTF.

This chain uses TRBV30 with TRBJ2-3; 7 nucleotides agree with TRBD1. Germline V CDR1 and CDR2: GTSNPN, SVGIG (reference sequence). The length of the CDR3 is 15 residues. J was trimmed by 3 bases and V by 4 bases; bases with no gene match: 10. In nucleotides, the CDR3 is TGTGCCTGGAACCGCGACAGGGCCCTTACAGATACGCAGTATTTT. Residues: CAWNRDRALTDTQYF.

This chain connects TRBV5-6 to TRBJ2-7; TRBD1 matches at 8 bases. Germline V gives CDR1 SGHDT, CDR2 YYEEEE. Germline trimming cut 0 bases from V and 7 bases from J; bases unmatched to any gene: 6. CDR3 size: 14 residues. The CDR3 sequence is CASSLGQGRREQYF. CDR3 DNA: TGTGCCAGCAGCTTGGGACAGGGGAGGAGGGAGCAGTACTTC.

The chain carries TRBV5-4 and TRBJ1-1; 7 nucleotides agree with TRBD1. CDR1 and CDR2 (germline): SGHNT, YYREEE (reference sequence). The CDR3 runs 15 residues. V lost 3 bases to trimming and J lost 0 bases; unmatched junction nucleotides: 5. The CDR3 nucleotides are TGTGCCAGCAGCTCAGGACAGGTTATGAACACTGAAGCTTTCTTT. Its translation is CASSSGQVMNTEAFF. Supplemented by reference TRBV5-4 and TRBJ1-1, the full variable domain reads ETGVTQSPTHLIKTRGQQVTLRCSSQSGHNTVSWYQQALGQGPQFIFQYYREEENGRGNFPPRFSGLQFPNYSSELNVNALELDDSALYLCASSSGQVMNTEAFFGQGTRLTVV.

The J gene is TRBJ2-7, the V gene TRBV6-1; D possibly corresponds to TRBD2 (5 bases). In germline, CDR1 is MNHNS, CDR2 SASEGT. The CDR3 is 15 amino acids. The V end lost 6 bases, the J end lost 0 bases, and 15 bases lay between the germline ends. The CDR3 here is CASRKSSEGSYEQYF. CDR3 bases: TGTGCCAGCAGGAAGTCTAGTGAGGGCTCCTACGAGCAGTACTTC.

The gene calls are TRBV5-1 and TRBJ2-2, with 7 nucleotides matching TRBD2. There are 15 residues in the CDR3. Germline V lookup: CDR1 SGHRS, CDR2 YFSETQ. The ends lost 7 bases at V and 0 bases at J; junction bases unmatched: 6. CDR3 region: CASGRDVANTGELFF. The DNA of the CDR3 is TGCGCCAGCGGGAGGGACGTAGCGAACACCGGGGAGCTGTTTTTT.

V and J are TRBV7-9 and TRBJ1-6, with D unresolved. The germline CDR1 and CDR2 sequences are SEHNR and FQNEAQ (reference sequence). Trimming removed 2 bases at V and 6 bases at J, with 5 bases between. The CDR3 contains 13 residues. The CDR3 DNA is TGTGCCAGCAGCTTACCCTCTAATTCACCCCTCCACTTT. This translates into CASSLPSNSPLHF.

The CDR3 loop is CASSLRDLGADTQYF. The CDR3, as DNA: TGCGCCAGCAGCTTGAGGGATTTGGGCGCAGATACGCAGTATTTT. V usage is TRBV5-1 and J usage is TRBJ2-3; D gene unclear. This CDR3 has 15 residues. Germline loops: CDR1 SGHRS, CDR2 YFSETQ. V gave up 1 base and J gave up 4 bases, with 13 bases separating them.

V usage is TRBV30 and J usage is TRBJ1-1; weak D call: TRBD1 (5 bases). CDR1 is GTSNPN, CDR2 SVGIG, per germline (reference sequence). Trimming shortened V by 0 bases and J by 1 base, and 15 bases separated the two germline ends. CDR3 length: 16 residues. The CDR3 reads CAWSVQPGGTNTEAFF. DNA of the CDR3: TGTGCCTGGAGTGTACAACCGGGGGGGACGAACACTGAAGCTTTCTTT.

This rearrangement joins TRBV9 to TRBJ1-3, with D unclear. Looked up from germline, CDR1 is SGDLS and CDR2 is YYNGEE. V was clipped by 0 bases and J by 0 bases, with 10 bases between them. This CDR3 is 16 amino acids long. As DNA, the CDR3 is TGTGCCAGCAGCGTAGTAGGCAGTCTCTCTGGAAACACCATATATTTT. The encoded protein is CASSVVGSLSGNTIYF.

This clone is a singleton in its sample. The chain recombines TRBV18 with TRBJ2-3, with 12 positions matching TRBD2. Germline-derived CDR1 and CDR2 are KGHSH and LQKENI. CDR3 size: 17 residues. The V gene end was trimmed by 0 bases and the J gene end by 6 bases; junction bases not matched to a gene: 7. CDR3 DNA sequence: TGTGCCAGCTCACCACCGGCTAGCGGGGGGGTCGAGGATACGCAGTATTTT. It codes for CASSPPASGGVEDTQYF.

V is TRBV7-9 and J is TRBJ2-6; D is uncertain. V lost 2 bases, J lost 0 bases, and 8 bases lay in between. The CDR3 is 16 residues long. From germline, CDR1 is SEHNR and CDR2 FQNEAQ (reference sequence). The CDR3, as DNA: TGTGCCAGCAGCTTAAAACAAATCTCTGGGGCCAACGTCCTGACTTTC. Translating gives CASSLKQISGANVLTF.

The V and J genes are TRBV30 and TRBJ1-1; 10 bases are shared with TRBD1. Looked up from germline, CDR1 is GTSNPN and CDR2 is SVGIG (reference sequence). Unmatched junction bases numbered 10, after V lost 1 base and J lost 11 bases. The length of the CDR3 is 14 residues. The CDR3 nucleotides are TGTGCCTGGAGTGCCGGGACAGGGGTTAATCCTGCTTTCTTT. Translated: CAWSAGTGVNPAFF.

The rearrangement links TRBV6-5 to TRBJ1-3; D remains ambiguous. Trimming left V 8 bases short and J 3 bases short, with 11 bases between. The germline gives CDR1 MNHEY, CDR2 SVGAGI. The CDR3 consists of 13 residues. CDR3 DNA sequence: TGTGCCAGCCGGTTGAATGGTGGAAACACCATATATTTT. Residues: CASRLNGGNTIYF.

V usage is TRBV18 and J usage is TRBJ2-5; 7 bases are shared with TRBD1. The V and J ends lost 3 bases and 9 bases, in that order; junction bases with no gene match: 10. Germline V lookup: CDR1 KGHSH, CDR2 LQKENI. CDR3 length: 14 residues. CDR3 DNA: TGTGCCAGCTCACCCGACAGGGATACCCACGCCCAGTACTTC. It translates to CASSPDRDTHAQYF.